The entry below describes one T cell receptor beta chain. This sample is drawn from a study of CD8 T cells in Susac syndrome. CDR3 length: 15 residues. Trimming took 0 bases from V and 1 from J, leaving 10 bases between them. Germline V gene lookup returns CDR1 SGDLS and CDR2 YYNGEE. CD8+ and CD4+ T cells taken from blood had their TCR beta sequenced. RNA totalling about 0.5 to 1 ug underwent reverse transcription with random hexamers. A single record per CDR3 protein comes from TCRdb applying MiXCR to the immunoSEQ multiplex PCR reads. The sample shows 150,000 to 200,000 distinct CDR3 sequences, approximately 95% of them seen only once.

Sequencing was performed on CD4+ T cells from PBMCs. This sequence originates from a human donor with multiple sclerosis. This rearrangement joins TRBV9 to TRBJ1-1; D gene unclear. This CDR3 is CASSVGASGNTEAFF. The CDR3 coding sequence is TGTGCCAGCAGCGTAGGAGCTTCAGGGAACACTGAAGCTTTCTTT.